The source of this T cell receptor (beta chain) is a study of blood T cell repertoires in COVID-19. Turning to the study itself: Nucleic acid was either cDNA or gDNA, and it came from T cells, B-cell-depleted T cells, or PBMCs.

In the authors' workflow: From reference gene primer amplification, estimates of nucleated cell counts were derived. Assay used: immunoSEQ multiplex PCR; TCRdb lists only in-frame clones, some missing. The V and J calls and clone size are taken from that table; D and trimming were inferred from the DNA. The sample consists of a few hundred thousand clones, around 83% of them appearing once. This CDR3 has 15 residues. Unmatched junction bases numbered 5, after V lost 2 bases and J lost 4 bases. Looked up from germline, CDR1 is LGHNA and CDR2 is YSLEER. Sequenced input: peripheral blood. The chain links TRBV4-3 to TRBJ1-3; 7 nucleotides line up with TRBD1. This clonotype originated in a woman younger than 35 with acute or convalescent COVID-19. The CDR3 here is CASSQRTGGGNTIYF. CDR3 DNA: TGCGCCAGCAGCCAACGGACAGGCGGGGGAAACACCATATATTTT.